These 26 T cell receptor beta chains share one sample of origin, sequenced in a study of T-cell memory formation after mild COVID-19. TCRdb ran MiXCR on the 5' RACE reads and lists one entry per CDR3 protein. The data hold approximately 170,000 distinct CDR3 sequences, with 10% to 15% observed a single time. The material sequenced was PBMCs or a T cell subset sorted from them (not recorded which). Receptors were obtained from a man aged 18 to 29 who had mild COVID-19 (a few samples of this study predate the infection). Cell type and time point are not known.

This clonotype was detected a few times. The J gene is TRBJ1-1, the V gene TRBV6-2 or TRBV6-3; D is unclear. This CDR3 has 16 residues. Germline V gene sequence: CDR1 MNHEY, CDR2 SVGEGT. Trimming cost V 2 bases and J 1 base, with 14 bases left between them. CDR3 sequence: CASSYGPNDANTEAFF. The CDR3 bases are TGTGCCAGCAGTTACGGGCCCAATGATGCGAACACTGAAGCTTTCTTT.

The J gene is TRBJ2-3, the V gene TRBV7-8; D is perhaps TRBD2 (6 bases). This CDR3 is built from 15 residues. The V end was cut by 4 bases, the J end by 2 bases, with 13 bases between. CDR1 SGHVS and CDR2 FQNEAQ come from the germline V gene. As DNA, the CDR3 is TGTGCCAGCAGCTCGCCGGGACTTCCCACAGATACGCAGTATTTT. Translation gives CASSSPGLPTDTQYF.

The gene calls are TRBV20-1 and TRBJ2-5; 8 bases agree with TRBD1. Trimming took 3 bases from V and 2 from J; bases not matched to a gene: 5. This CDR3 has 14 amino acids. Germline V lookup: CDR1 DFQATT, CDR2 SNEGSKA (reference sequence). CDR3: CSASGTGYQETQYF. For the CDR3, the DNA is TGCAGTGCTAGCGGGACAGGATATCAAGAGACCCAGTACTTC.

The J gene is TRBJ2-1, the V gene TRBV7-9; a weak D match, TRBD2 (6 bases). The CDR3 contains 14 residues. The V gene lost 0 bases and the J gene lost 9 bases, with 12 bases spanning the gap. CDR1 is SEHNR, CDR2 FQNEAQ, per germline (reference sequence). The CDR3 region is CASSLAMRGCEQFF. As DNA, the CDR3 is TGTGCCAGCAGCTTAGCGATGCGGGGATGTGAGCAGTTCTTC.

This clonotype was seen more than once but under ten times. The chain is built from TRBV6-5 and TRBJ2-1, with D possibly being TRBD1 (5 bases). Trimming stripped 10 bases from V and 12 bases from J, with 19 bases between. Looked up from germline, CDR1 is MNHEY and CDR2 is SVGAGI. The CDR3 runs to 12 residues. Here the CDR3 reads CATSVGPSGQFF. The CDR3 region has the DNA TGTGCCACCTCCGTGGGGCCTTCGGGGCAGTTCTTC.

This clonotype came up many times. The gene calls are TRBV20-1 and TRBJ2-5; perhaps TRBD1 as D (7 bases). The CDR3 runs 14 residues. Per germline, CDR1 DFQATT and CDR2 SNEGSKA (reference sequence). Between the trimmed V and J ends, which lost 3 bases and 5 bases, there was a span of 16 bases. CDR3 bases: TGCAGTGCTAGGTCAGGAGGGGGCTGGGAGACCCAGTACTTC. Residues: CSARSGGGWETQYF.

There are a few counts of this clonotype. CDR3 protein: CSARRPPGQGRNRGTEAFF. As DNA, the CDR3 is TGCAGTGCTAGAAGGCCCCCGGGACAGGGAAGAAACCGAGGCACTGAAGCTTTCTTT. The rearrangement links TRBV20-1 to TRBJ1-1; 9 bases line up with TRBD1. The ends lost 2 bases at V and 4 bases at J; junction bases unmatched: 20. The CDR3 runs 19 residues. Germline V gives CDR1 DFQATT, CDR2 SNEGSKA (reference sequence).

The J gene is TRBJ2-5, the V gene TRBV11-2; 11 nucleotides match TRBD2. There are 18 residues in the CDR3. CDR1 is SGHAT and CDR2 is FQNNGV in the germline V gene. V shed 0 bases, J shed 5 bases, and the junction held 11 bases outside the gene matches. CDR3 in DNA: TGTGCCAGCAGCTTAGATAGGGGACTAGCGGTGTTGGTGGAGACCCAGTACTTC. Translated: CASSLDRGLAVLVETQYF.

This clonotype was seen more than once but under ten times. J is TRBJ1-2 and V is TRBV5-4, with 8 nucleotides matching TRBD1. The CDR3 has 13 amino acids. J lost 4 bases, V lost 9 bases, and 8 bases had no gene match. Germline lookup yields CDR1 SGHNT and CDR2 YYREEE (reference sequence). CDR3 sequence reads: CATTGQAIYGYTF. In DNA, the CDR3 is TGTGCCACCACGGGACAGGCTATCTATGGCTACACCTTC. Drawing the rest from reference TRBV5-4 and TRBJ1-2, the complete variable domain is ETGVTQSPTHLIKTRGQQVTLRCSSQSGHNTVSWYQQALGQGPQFIFQYYREEENGRGNFPPRFSGLQFPNYSSELNVNALELDDSALYLCATTGQAIYGYTFGSGTRLTVV.

The chain recombines TRBV5-1 with TRBJ1-6, with 8 bases aligning to TRBD1. The CDR3 is made up of 14 amino acids. Germline V gives CDR1 SGHRS, CDR2 YFSETQ. V shed 0 bases, J shed 10 bases, and the junction held 3 bases outside the gene matches. CDR3 nucleotide sequence: TGCGCCAGCAGCTTGGGACAGGGGAAATCACCCCTCCACTTT. Translating it yields CASSLGQGKSPLHF.

This rearrangement joins TRBV7-2 to TRBJ2-1, with D unresolved. Germline CDR1 is SGHTA and CDR2 is FQGNSA. This CDR3 has 13 amino acids. V gave up 4 bases and J gave up 6 bases, with 10 bases separating them. The CDR3 loop reads CASSSTVLNEQFF. CDR3 in DNA: TGTGCCAGCAGCTCAACAGTTCTCAATGAGCAGTTCTTC.

This clonotype was counted between two and nine times. The chain combines TRBV7-9 with TRBJ1-5; 8 bases align to TRBD1. The CDR3 sequence is 16 residues long. Unmatched junction bases numbered 13, after V lost 6 bases and J lost 6 bases. Germline V CDR1 and CDR2: SEHNR, FQNEAQ (reference sequence). The CDR3 DNA follows: TGTGCCAGCAGTCCCGGCGGTCAGGGGGCCAGTCAGCCCCAGCATTTT. Translation: CASSPGGQGASQPQHF.

This clonotype was recorded a few times. The V gene is TRBV6-5, the J gene TRBJ2-7, with 7 bases fitting TRBD1. This CDR3 contains 14 residues. Germline values: CDR1 MNHEY, CDR2 SVGAGI. V lost 6 bases, J lost 0 bases, and 5 bases stayed unmatched. The DNA for the CDR3 is TGTGCCAGCAGGGGACAGAGGAGCTCCTACGAGCAGTACTTC. Protein product: CASRGQRSSYEQYF.

The rearrangement links TRBV5-1 to TRBJ2-6; 8 bases fit TRBD1. J was trimmed by 2 bases and V by 4 bases; bases with no gene match: 5. Germline values: CDR1 SGHRS, CDR2 YFSETQ. This CDR3 has 16 amino acids. The CDR3: CASSRTGRTGANVLTF. Here the CDR3 DNA reads TGCGCCAGCAGCCGGACAGGGAGGACTGGGGCCAACGTCCTGACTTTC. The full variable domain, rest sourced from reference TRBV5-1 and TRBJ2-6, is KAGVTQTPRYLIKTRGQQVTLSCSPISGHRSVSWYQQTPGQGLQFLFEYFSETQRNKGNFPGRFSGRQFSNSRSEMNVSTLELGDSALYLCASSRTGRTGANVLTFGAGSRLTVL.

The CDR3 is CASSQWGEGNEQFF. For the CDR3, the DNA is TGTGCCAGCAGCCAGTGGGGGGAGGGCAATGAGCAGTTCTTC. The rearrangement joins TRBV4-2 to TRBJ2-1; 7 bases fit TRBD2. The CDR3 runs 14 residues. In germline, CDR1 is LGHNA, CDR2 YNFKEQ. The J segment lost 6 bases and the V segment lost 3 bases, leaving 5 bases of the junction unmatched.

This clonotype was counted only a few times. The chain joins TRBV20-1 to TRBJ1-3, with 7 bases matching TRBD1. After removal of 3 bases from V and 4 bases from J, the junction contained 6 bases not matched to a gene. Germline V gene lookup returns CDR1 DFQATT and CDR2 SNEGSKA (reference sequence). The length of the CDR3 is 14 residues. DNA for the CDR3: TGCAGTGCTAGGTCCCCGGACAGGGGAAACACCATATATTTT. It codes for CSARSPDRGNTIYF.

This clonotype was observed at least ten times. The CDR3 nucleotides read TGCGCCAGCAGCTTGTTCGACCCGAACACTGAAGCTTTCTTT. Its protein is CASSLFDPNTEAFF. The chain joins TRBV5-1 to TRBJ1-1; D gene unclear. This CDR3 has 14 amino acids. V dropped 1 base and J dropped 1 base, with 8 bases sitting between them. Germline-derived CDR1 and CDR2 are SGHRS and YFSETQ.

In this sample, this clonotype turned up a few times. The genes are TRBV21-1 and TRBJ2-7; the table names TRBD2, a call not compared with the DNA. TRBV21-1 corresponds to a pseudogene. The CDR3 runs to 17 residues. The CDR3 nucleotides read TGTGCCAGCAGCGCCCTCGGGTTAGGGATGAACTACTACGAGCAGTACGTC. This sequence encodes CASSALGLGMNYYEQYV.

In this sample, this clonotype turned up a few times. This chain joins TRBV7-2 and TRBJ2-1, with D possibly being TRBD1 (6 bases). V was cut by 2 bases and J by 0 bases, with 11 bases left in between. The CDR3 consists of 16 residues. In germline, CDR1 is SGHTA, CDR2 FQGNSA. CDR3 sequence: CASSLRGSSSYNEQFF. The CDR3 DNA follows: TGTGCCAGCAGCTTAAGGGGGTCCAGCTCCTACAATGAGCAGTTCTTC.

This clonotype was picked up a small number of times. The CDR3 coding sequence is TGTGCCAGCAGCCAAGGGGTACAAGAGACCCAGTACTTC. It yields the protein CASSQGVQETQYF. The J gene is TRBJ2-5, the V gene TRBV3-1; D ambiguous. From germline, CDR1 is LGHDT and CDR2 YNNKEL (reference sequence). V was cut by 1 base and J by 2 bases, with 5 bases left in between. The CDR3 length is 13 residues.

This clonotype was seen repeatedly, ten times or more. The chain couples TRBV29-1 to TRBJ2-5; TRBD1 aligns across 7 bases. The CDR3 consists of 13 residues. Germline values: CDR1 SQVTM, CDR2 ANQGSEA. Losses at the gene ends were 6 bases for V and 4 bases for J; bases not matched to a gene: 8. The CDR3 bases are TGCAGCGTCGAGGGGGCGTTGGGAGAGACCCAGTACTTC. This translates into CSVEGALGETQYF. Full variable domain (outside the CDR3, taken from reference TRBV29-1 and TRBJ2-5): SAVISQKPSRDICQRGTSLTIQCQVDSQVTMMFWYRQQPGQSLTLIATANQGSEATYESGFVIDKFPISRPNLTFSTLTVSNMSPEDSSIYLCSVEGALGETQYFGPGTRLLVL.

In this sample, this clonotype turned up a few times. The J gene is TRBJ1-3, the V gene TRBV7-2, with 7 positions matching TRBD1. Germline loops: CDR1 SGHTA, CDR2 FQGNSA. V trimming: 5 bases; J trimming: 4 bases; junction bases outside the gene matches: 5. CDR3 length: 14 residues. CDR3 region: CASSPTGPGNTIYF. The CDR3 nucleotides read TGTGCCAGCAGCCCGACAGGGCCCGGAAACACCATATATTTT.

This chain joins TRBV2 and TRBJ2-1; 7 bases map to TRBD1. This CDR3 comprises 14 residues. Germline V gene data show CDR1 as SNHLY and CDR2 as FYNNEI. The ends lost 6 bases at V and 2 bases at J; junction bases unmatched: 4. This CDR3 reads CASSWDRPYNEQFF. CDR3 bases: TGTGCCAGCAGCTGGGACAGACCCTACAATGAGCAGTTCTTC.

V is TRBV3-1 and J is TRBJ1-5, with D unclear. Germline V gene data show CDR1 as LGHDT and CDR2 as YNNKEL (reference sequence). V was clipped by 2 bases and J by 8 bases, with 10 bases between them. The CDR3 extends over 13 amino acids. The CDR3 is CASSQRWTEPQHF. In DNA form, the CDR3 reads TGTGCCAGCAGCCAACGGTGGACGGAGCCCCAGCATTTT.

This clonotype showed up just a few times. The rearrangement links TRBV6-6 to TRBJ1-3; D is unresolved. The CDR3 extends over 15 amino acids. Per the germline V gene, CDR1 is MNHNY and CDR2 is SVGAGI (reference sequence). Trimming stripped 5 bases from V and 5 bases from J, with 16 bases between. The CDR3: CASSVRGGLRNTIYF. The CDR3 DNA is TGTGCCAGCAGTGTCCGGGGAGGGCTGAGAAACACCATATATTTT.

This clonotype was observed many times. V usage is TRBV7-3 and J usage is TRBJ2-1; 11 positions match TRBD2. Germline assignment: CDR1 SGHTA and CDR2 FQGTGA. Trimming cost V 5 bases and J 14 bases; bases outside gene matches: 14. The CDR3 runs to 15 residues. Written as DNA, the CDR3 is TGTGCCAGCAGCGTAGCGGGGGGGCCATCCTTTCTGGAGTTCTTC. Amino acid sequence: CASSVAGGPSFLEFF.